The clone carrying this T cell receptor beta chain was recorded at least ten times. Its antigen remains unidentified. This sample was included in a study of CD8+CD57+ T cells in acquired aplastic anemia. Study background: DNA from sorted CD4+ and CD8+ cells averaged around 3.5 ug. Mean read depth for CD4+ cells from healthy donors was 9.5 million to 13 million.

General study results and limits: Patients and controls had CD8+ Simpson's diversity values that were not significantly distinct. Around 30 sequences, all CD8+ CDR3, were shared between patients and controls.

It was genomic DNA that served as the template for profiling TCR beta VDJ and CDR3. TCRdb re-called the reads through MiXCR, storing one row per CDR3 protein. This table holds tens of thousands of distinct CDR3 sequences, about 54% found once. The junction had 13 bases not matched to a gene; V was cut back by 0 bases and J by 3 bases. Germline V gene data show CDR1 as SGHDN and CDR2 as FVKESK. This CDR3 is built from 19 residues. Sequencing was performed on sorted CD4+, CD8+, or CD8+CD57+ T cells (not recorded which) from PBMCs. J is TRBJ2-2 and V is TRBV14, with 7 bases identical to TRBD2. The clonotype comes from a human donor in good health, serving as a control. CDR3 DNA: TGTGCCAGCAGCCAAGATCGCCCACTAAGCGGGATATACACCGGGGAGCTGTTTTTT. Translation: CASSQDRPLSGIYTGELFF.